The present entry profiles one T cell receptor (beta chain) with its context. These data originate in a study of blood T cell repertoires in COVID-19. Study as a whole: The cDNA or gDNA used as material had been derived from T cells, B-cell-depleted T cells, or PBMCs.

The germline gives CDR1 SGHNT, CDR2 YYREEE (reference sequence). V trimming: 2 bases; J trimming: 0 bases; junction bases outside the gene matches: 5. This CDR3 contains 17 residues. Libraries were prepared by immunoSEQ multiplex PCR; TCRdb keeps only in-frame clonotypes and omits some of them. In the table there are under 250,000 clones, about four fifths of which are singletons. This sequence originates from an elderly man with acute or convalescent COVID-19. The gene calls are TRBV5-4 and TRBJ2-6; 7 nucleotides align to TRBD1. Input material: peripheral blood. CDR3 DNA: TGTGCCAGCAGCTTCACAGGGGCCAGCTCTGGGGCCAACGTCCTGACTTTC. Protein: CASSFTGASSGANVLTF.